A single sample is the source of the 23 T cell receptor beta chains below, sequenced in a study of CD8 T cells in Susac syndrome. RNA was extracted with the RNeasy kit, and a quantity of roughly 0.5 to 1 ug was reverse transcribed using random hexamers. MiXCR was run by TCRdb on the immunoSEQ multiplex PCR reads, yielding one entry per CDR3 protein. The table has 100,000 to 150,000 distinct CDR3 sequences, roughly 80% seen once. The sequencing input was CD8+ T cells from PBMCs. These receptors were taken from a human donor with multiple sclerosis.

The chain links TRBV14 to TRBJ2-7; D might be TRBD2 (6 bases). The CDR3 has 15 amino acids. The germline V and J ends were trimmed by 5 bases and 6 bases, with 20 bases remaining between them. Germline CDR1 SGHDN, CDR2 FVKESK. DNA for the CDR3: TGTGCCAGCAGCGGACTTGGGGGGTCCGCCGGCGAGCAGTACTTC. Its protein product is CASSGLGGSAGEQYF.

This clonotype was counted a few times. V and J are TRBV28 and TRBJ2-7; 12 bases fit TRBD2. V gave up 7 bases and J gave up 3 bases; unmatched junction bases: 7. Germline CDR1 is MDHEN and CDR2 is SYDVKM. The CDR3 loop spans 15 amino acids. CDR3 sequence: CASTTLTSGGYEQYF. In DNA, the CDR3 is TGTGCCAGCACGACCCTGACTAGCGGGGGCTACGAGCAGTACTTC.

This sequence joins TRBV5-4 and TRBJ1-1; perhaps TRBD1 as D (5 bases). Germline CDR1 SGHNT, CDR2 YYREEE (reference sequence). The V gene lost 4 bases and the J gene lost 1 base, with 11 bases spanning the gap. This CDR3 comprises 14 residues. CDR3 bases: TGTGCCAGCAGCCCGACTACAGGGAACACTGAAGCTTTCTTT. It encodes CASSPTTGNTEAFF. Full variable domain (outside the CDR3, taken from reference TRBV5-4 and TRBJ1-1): ETGVTQSPTHLIKTRGQQVTLRCSSQSGHNTVSWYQQALGQGPQFIFQYYREEENGRGNFPPRFSGLQFPNYSSELNVNALELDDSALYLCASSPTTGNTEAFFGQGTRLTVV.

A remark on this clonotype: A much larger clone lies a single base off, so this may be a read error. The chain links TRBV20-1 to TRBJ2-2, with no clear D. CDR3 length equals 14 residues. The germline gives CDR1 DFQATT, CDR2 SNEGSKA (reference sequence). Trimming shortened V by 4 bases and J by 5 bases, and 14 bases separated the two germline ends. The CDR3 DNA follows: TGCAGTGCTACAGATTTTGACCGAACCGGGGAGCTGTTTTTT. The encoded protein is CSATDFDRTGELFF.

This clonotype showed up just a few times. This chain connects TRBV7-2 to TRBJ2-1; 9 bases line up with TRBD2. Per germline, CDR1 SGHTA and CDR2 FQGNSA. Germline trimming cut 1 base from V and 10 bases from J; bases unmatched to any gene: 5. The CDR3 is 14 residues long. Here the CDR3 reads CASSLGSGSIEQFF. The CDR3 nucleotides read TGTGCCAGCAGCTTAGGTAGCGGGAGTATCGAGCAGTTCTTC.

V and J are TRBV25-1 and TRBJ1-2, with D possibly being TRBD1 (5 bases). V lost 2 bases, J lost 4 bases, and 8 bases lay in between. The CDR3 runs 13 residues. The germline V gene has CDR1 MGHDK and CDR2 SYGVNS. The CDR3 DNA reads TGTGCCAGCAGTGAACCTGGGACCTATGGCTACACCTTC. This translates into CASSEPGTYGYTF.

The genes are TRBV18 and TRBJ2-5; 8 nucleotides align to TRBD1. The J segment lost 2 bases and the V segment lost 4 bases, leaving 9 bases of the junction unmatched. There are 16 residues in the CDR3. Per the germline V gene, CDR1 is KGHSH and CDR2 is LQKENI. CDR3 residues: CASSRPPTGEQETQYF. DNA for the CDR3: TGTGCCAGCTCACGACCGCCGACAGGGGAACAAGAGACCCAGTACTTC.

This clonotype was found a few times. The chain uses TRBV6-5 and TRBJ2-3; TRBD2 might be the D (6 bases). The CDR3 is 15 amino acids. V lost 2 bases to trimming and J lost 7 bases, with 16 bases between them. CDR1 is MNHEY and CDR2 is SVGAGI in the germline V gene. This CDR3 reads CASSYGPGDNNTQYF. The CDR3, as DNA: TGTGCCAGCAGTTACGGTCCGGGAGATAACAATACGCAGTATTTT.

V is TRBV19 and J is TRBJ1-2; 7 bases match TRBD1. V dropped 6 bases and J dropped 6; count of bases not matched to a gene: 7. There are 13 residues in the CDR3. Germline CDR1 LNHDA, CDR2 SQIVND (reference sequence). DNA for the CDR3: TGTGCCAGTAGGCCACAGGGGTTGGATGGCTACACCTTC. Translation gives CASRPQGLDGYTF. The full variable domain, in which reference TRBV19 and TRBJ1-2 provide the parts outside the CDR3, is DGGITQSPKYLFRKEGQNVTLSCEQNLNHDAMYWYRQDPGQGLRLIYYSQIVNDFQKGDIAEGYSVSREKKESFPLTVTSAQKNPTAFYLCASRPQGLDGYTFGSGTRLTVV.

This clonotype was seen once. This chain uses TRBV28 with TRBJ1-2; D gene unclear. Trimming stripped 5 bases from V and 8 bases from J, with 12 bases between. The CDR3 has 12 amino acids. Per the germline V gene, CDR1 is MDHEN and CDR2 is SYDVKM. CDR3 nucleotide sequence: TGTGCCAGCAGTCCCACCGAGGGCGGCTACACCTTC. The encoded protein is CASSPTEGGYTF.

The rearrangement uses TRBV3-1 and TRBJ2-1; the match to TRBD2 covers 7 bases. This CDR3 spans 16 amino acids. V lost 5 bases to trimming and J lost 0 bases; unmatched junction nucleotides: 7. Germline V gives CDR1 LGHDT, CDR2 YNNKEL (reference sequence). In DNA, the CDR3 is TGTGCCAGCAGCATGATTACTAGCGACTCCTACAATGAGCAGTTCTTC. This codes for CASSMITSDSYNEQFF.

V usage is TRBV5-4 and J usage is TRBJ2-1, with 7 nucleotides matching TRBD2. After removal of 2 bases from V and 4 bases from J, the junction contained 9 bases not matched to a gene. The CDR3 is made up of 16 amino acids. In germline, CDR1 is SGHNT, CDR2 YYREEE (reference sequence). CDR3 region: CASSLGIAGSYNEQFF. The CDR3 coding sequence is TGTGCCAGCAGCTTAGGGATAGCGGGTTCATACAATGAGCAGTTCTTC.

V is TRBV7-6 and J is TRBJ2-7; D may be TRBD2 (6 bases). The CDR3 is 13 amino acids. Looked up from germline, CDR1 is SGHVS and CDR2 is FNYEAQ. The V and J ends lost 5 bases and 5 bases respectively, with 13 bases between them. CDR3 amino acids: CASSHMGGNEQYF. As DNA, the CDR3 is TGTGCCAGCAGCCACATGGGGGGTAACGAGCAGTACTTC.

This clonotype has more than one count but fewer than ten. CDR3 region: CASSQDPTAANYGYTF. The CDR3 DNA follows: TGTGCCAGCAGCCAAGATCCCACAGCAGCTAACTATGGCTACACCTTC. The chain couples TRBV4-2 to TRBJ1-2; no clear D gene. V gave up 0 bases and J gave up 0 bases, with 11 bases separating them. CDR3 length: 16 amino acids. Germline V gene lookup returns CDR1 LGHNA and CDR2 YNFKEQ.

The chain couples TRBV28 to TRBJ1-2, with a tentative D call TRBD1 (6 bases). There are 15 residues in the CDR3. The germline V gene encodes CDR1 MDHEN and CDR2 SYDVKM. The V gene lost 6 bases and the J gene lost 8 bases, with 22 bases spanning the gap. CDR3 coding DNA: TGTGCCAGCAGCCAGGGCTTGGGGGGCACAAGGGGCTACACCTTC. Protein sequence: CASSQGLGGTRGYTF.

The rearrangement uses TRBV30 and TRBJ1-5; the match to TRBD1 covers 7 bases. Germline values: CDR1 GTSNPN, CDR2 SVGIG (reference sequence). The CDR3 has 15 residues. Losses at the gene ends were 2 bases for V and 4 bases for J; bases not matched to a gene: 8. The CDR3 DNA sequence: TGTGCCTGGAGTAAACGGACAGGTCGGAATCAGCCCCAGCATTTT. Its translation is CAWSKRTGRNQPQHF. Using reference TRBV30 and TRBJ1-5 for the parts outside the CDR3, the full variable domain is SQTIHQWPATLVQPVGSPLSLECTVEGTSNPNLYWYRQAAGRGLQLLFYSVGIGQISSEVPQNLSASRPQDRQFILSSKKLLLSDSGFYLCAWSKRTGRNQPQHFGDGTRLSIL.

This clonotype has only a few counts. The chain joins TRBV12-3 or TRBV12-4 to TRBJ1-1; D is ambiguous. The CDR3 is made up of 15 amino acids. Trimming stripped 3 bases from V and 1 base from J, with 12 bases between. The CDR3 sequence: CASSLEGAANTEAFF. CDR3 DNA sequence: TGTGCCAGCAGTTTGGAAGGTGCAGCGAACACTGAAGCTTTCTTT.

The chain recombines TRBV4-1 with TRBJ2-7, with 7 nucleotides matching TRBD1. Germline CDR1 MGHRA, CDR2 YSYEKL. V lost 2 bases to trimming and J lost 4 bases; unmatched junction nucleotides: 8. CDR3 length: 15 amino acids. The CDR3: CASSQTGTADYEQYF. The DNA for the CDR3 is TGCGCCAGCAGCCAAACCGGGACAGCGGATTACGAGCAGTACTTC.

The CDR3 loop is CASSLEGLEAFF. In DNA form, the CDR3 reads TGTGCCAGCAGCTTGGAGGGTTTGGAAGCTTTCTTT. The chain carries TRBV5-4 and TRBJ1-1; D is unresolved. The CDR3 totals 12 residues. The V end lost 0 bases, the J end lost 8 bases, and 8 bases lay between the germline ends. Germline CDR1 is SGHNT and CDR2 is YYREEE (reference sequence).

CDR3 sequence: CASSQVDSGELFF. The CDR3 bases are TGCGCCAGCAGCCAAGTTGACTCCGGGGAGCTGTTTTTT. V is TRBV4-1 and J is TRBJ2-2; D unresolved. CDR1 and CDR2 (germline): MGHRA, YSYEKL. CDR3 length equals 13 residues. Between the trimmed V and J ends, which lost 1 base and 6 bases, there was a span of 6 bases.

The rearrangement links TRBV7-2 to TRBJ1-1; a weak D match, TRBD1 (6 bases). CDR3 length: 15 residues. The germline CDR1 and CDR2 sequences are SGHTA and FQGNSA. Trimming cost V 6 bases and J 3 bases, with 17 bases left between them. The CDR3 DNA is TGTGCCAGCAGATCGGACAGTTGGGGGGACACTGAAGCTTTCTTT. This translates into CASRSDSWGDTEAFF.

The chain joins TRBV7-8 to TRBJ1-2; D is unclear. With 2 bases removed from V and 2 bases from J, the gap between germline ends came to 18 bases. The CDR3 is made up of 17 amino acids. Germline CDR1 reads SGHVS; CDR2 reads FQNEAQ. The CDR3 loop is CASSLRNTGGENYGYTF. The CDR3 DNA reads TGTGCCAGCAGCTTACGTAACACGGGCGGCGAAAACTATGGCTACACCTTC.

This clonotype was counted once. The CDR3 nucleotides are TGTGCCAGTAGTATAGCCCCGCCTTGGGGCGAGGGGTCCTATGGCTACACCTTC. Translated, it gives CASSIAPPWGEGSYGYTF. The chain links TRBV19 to TRBJ1-2; the D gene is possibly TRBD1 (5 bases). V lost 1 base to trimming and J lost 4 bases, with 22 bases between them. Germline CDR1 reads LNHDA; CDR2 reads SQIVND (reference sequence). The length of the CDR3 is 18 residues. Full variable domain (remainder filled in from reference TRBV19 and TRBJ1-2): DGGITQSPKYLFRKEGQNVTLSCEQNLNHDAMYWYRQDPGQGLRLIYYSQIVNDFQKGDIAEGYSVSREKKESFPLTVTSAQKNPTAFYLCASSIAPPWGEGSYGYTFGSGTRLTVV.